The rows below give T cell receptor beta chains drawn from one sample of a study of molecular identifiers for immune sequencing clone quantification. TCRdb re-called the PCR reads through MiXCR, storing one row per CDR3 protein. Counted here are under 650,000 distinct CDR3 sequences, less than 20% occurring once; the ten biggest clones make up 0.7% to 1%. Sequencing was performed on naive CD8+ T cells from blood, with Jurkat cell RNA spiked in. These receptors were taken from a human donor in good health. Some libraries in this study had Jurkat cell RNA spiked in. Both conserved end residues are part of each CDR3. Each record gives: D gene, clone size, V gene, J gene, CDR3 protein, CDR3 DNA. D genes are given only for firm matches. Size tells how often a clone was seen (once, few, many) or the class of an expanded clone, and some rows leave it out.

d_gene: TRBD1
abundance: many
v_gene: TRBV4-3
j_gene: TRBJ2-7
CDR3aa: CASSPATGDRPYEQYF
CDR3nt: TGCGCCAGCAGCCCGGCGACCGGGGACAGACCCTACGAGCAGTACTTC

d_gene: .
abundance: .
v_gene: TRBV7-9
j_gene: TRBJ2-1
CDR3aa: CASSSIDSLYNEQFF
CDR3nt: TGTGCCAGCAGCTCCATAGACTCCCTTTACAATGAGCAGTTCTTC

d_gene: TRBD1
abundance: many
v_gene: TRBV7-9
j_gene: TRBJ1-4
CDR3aa: CASSSGTDPEKLFF
CDR3nt: TGTGCCAGCAGCTCCGGGACAGATCCTGAAAAACTGTTTTTT

d_gene: .
abundance: few
v_gene: TRBV5-3
j_gene: TRBJ2-7
CDR3aa: CASSLSPHSPYEQYF
CDR3nt: TGTGCCAGCAGCTTAAGTCCCCACAGCCCCTACGAGCAGTACTTC

d_gene: .
abundance: many
v_gene: TRBV6-2/TRBV6-3
j_gene: TRBJ2-7
CDR3aa: CASSYSRSGGNYEQYF
CDR3nt: TGTGCCAGCAGTTACTCGAGGTCTGGGGGGAACTACGAGCAGTACTTC

d_gene: .
abundance: few
v_gene: TRBV13
j_gene: TRBJ2-5
CDR3aa: CASSIETSQETQYF
CDR3nt: TGTGCCAGCAGCATAGAGACTTCACAAGAGACCCAGTACTTC

d_gene: TRBD1
abundance: many
v_gene: TRBV5-4
j_gene: TRBJ2-3
CDR3aa: CASSPTGGAVTQYF
CDR3nt: TGTGCCAGCAGTCCAACAGGGGGCGCCGTTACGCAGTATTTT

d_gene: .
abundance: few
v_gene: TRBV29-1
j_gene: TRBJ2-7
CDR3aa: CSVEDESSYEQYF
CDR3nt: TGCAGCGTTGAAGACGAATCGTCCTACGAGCAGTACTTC

d_gene: .
abundance: .
v_gene: TRBV3-2
j_gene: TRBJ1-1
CDR3aa: CASSQGQEVNTEAFF
CDR3nt: TGTGCCAGCAGCCAAGGACAGGAGGTGAACACTGAAGCTTTCTTT

d_gene: .
abundance: many
v_gene: TRBV7-2
j_gene: TRBJ1-3
CDR3aa: CASSLDGNSGNTIYF
CDR3nt: TGCGCCAGCAGCTTGGATGGCAACTCTGGAAACACCATATATTTT

d_gene: .
abundance: few
v_gene: TRBV30
j_gene: TRBJ1-6
CDR3aa: CAWSALNSPLHF
CDR3nt: TGTGCCTGGAGCGCCCTAAATTCACCCCTCCACTTT

d_gene: .
abundance: .
v_gene: TRBV19
j_gene: TRBJ2-1
CDR3aa: CASSISFYDYEQFF
CDR3nt: TGTGCCAGTAGTATAAGTTTTTATGACTATGAGCAGTTCTTC

d_gene: .
abundance: .
v_gene: TRBV3-1
j_gene: TRBJ2-5
CDR3aa: CASSRTLGETQYF
CDR3nt: TGTGCCAGCAGCCGGACCCTTGGGGAGACCCAGTACTTC

d_gene: .
abundance: many
v_gene: TRBV7-9
j_gene: TRBJ1-1
CDR3aa: CASSHKRGAEAFF
CDR3nt: TGTGCCAGCAGCCACAAGAGGGGAGCTGAAGCTTTCTTT

d_gene: .
abundance: many
v_gene: TRBV4-3
j_gene: TRBJ2-7
CDR3aa: CASSPMEGYEQYF
CDR3nt: TGCGCCAGCAGCCCGATGGAGGGCTACGAGCAGTACTTC

d_gene: TRBD1
abundance: few
v_gene: TRBV6-6
j_gene: TRBJ1-3
CDR3aa: CASSYSGTGPGNTIYF
CDR3nt: TGTGCCAGCAGTTACTCGGGGACAGGGCCTGGAAACACCATATATTTT

d_gene: TRBD1
abundance: few
v_gene: TRBV6-5
j_gene: TRBJ1-5
CDR3aa: CASSYLGGQNQPQHF
CDR3nt: TGTGCCAGCAGTTATCTAGGGGGCCAAAATCAGCCCCAGCATTTT

d_gene: TRBD1
abundance: .
v_gene: TRBV14
j_gene: TRBJ1-2
CDR3aa: CASSHPGTGSGYTF
CDR3nt: TGTGCCAGCAGCCATCCGGGGACAGGGAGTGGCTACACCTTC

d_gene: TRBD1
abundance: .
v_gene: TRBV7-2
j_gene: TRBJ1-1
CDR3aa: CASSLPQGLPRAEAFF
CDR3nt: TGTGCCAGCAGCTTGCCACAGGGGTTACCGAGGGCTGAAGCTTTCTTT

d_gene: .
abundance: many
v_gene: TRBV14
j_gene: TRBJ1-4
CDR3aa: CASSTRPSNEKLFF
CDR3nt: TGTGCCAGCAGCACTCGACCTTCTAATGAAAAACTGTTTTTT

d_gene: .
abundance: .
v_gene: TRBV7-9
j_gene: TRBJ1-1
CDR3aa: CASSGPGTTEAFF
CDR3nt: TGTGCCAGCAGCGGACCGGGAACGACTGAAGCTTTCTTT

d_gene: .
abundance: .
v_gene: TRBV19
j_gene: TRBJ2-1
CDR3aa: CASSRQDDTYNEQFF
CDR3nt: TGTGCCAGTAGCCGGCAGGACGATACCTACAATGAGCAGTTCTTC

d_gene: TRBD2
abundance: many
v_gene: TRBV5-1
j_gene: TRBJ2-7
CDR3aa: CASSREGLAGPKGEQYF
CDR3nt: TGCGCCAGCAGCCGGGAAGGACTAGCGGGACCCAAGGGGGAGCAGTACTTC

d_gene: .
abundance: many
v_gene: TRBV3-1
j_gene: TRBJ2-3
CDR3aa: CASSQEWSSTDTQYF
CDR3nt: TGTGCCAGCAGCCAAGAATGGTCTAGCACAGATACGCAGTATTTT

d_gene: .
abundance: .
v_gene: TRBV19
j_gene: TRBJ2-3
CDR3aa: CASSGATAQYF
CDR3nt: TGTGCCAGTAGTGGGGCTACCGCTCAGTATTTT

d_gene: TRBD2
abundance: many
v_gene: TRBV12-3/TRBV12-4
j_gene: TRBJ2-2
CDR3aa: CASSFLAGNTGELFF
CDR3nt: TGTGCCAGCAGTTTCCTAGCGGGTAACACCGGGGAGCTGTTTTTT

d_gene: .
abundance: many
v_gene: TRBV19
j_gene: TRBJ2-7
CDR3aa: CASSIGGGLYEQYF
CDR3nt: TGTGCCAGTAGTATCGGAGGGGGCCTCTACGAGCAGTACTTC

d_gene: TRBD1
abundance: few
v_gene: TRBV4-3
j_gene: TRBJ2-7
CDR3aa: CASSQDLGQGHGEQYF
CDR3nt: TGCGCCAGCAGCCAAGATTTGGGACAGGGGCATGGGGAGCAGTACTTC

d_gene: TRBD2
abundance: .
v_gene: TRBV12-3/TRBV12-4
j_gene: TRBJ2-2
CDR3aa: CASSPPLSGRRVTGPGELFF
CDR3nt: TGTGCCAGCAGTCCCCCCCTTAGCGGGAGAAGGGTTACTGGGCCCGGGGAGCTGTTTTTT

d_gene: .
abundance: .
v_gene: TRBV6-5
j_gene: TRBJ2-7
CDR3aa: CASSYPTGYEQYF
CDR3nt: TGTGCCAGCAGTTACCCAACAGGCTACGAGCAGTACTTC

d_gene: .
abundance: many
v_gene: TRBV30
j_gene: TRBJ1-4
CDR3aa: CAWSTATGEKLFF
CDR3nt: TGTGCCTGGTCGACGGCCACCGGTGAAAAACTGTTTTTT

d_gene: .
abundance: few
v_gene: TRBV21-1
j_gene: TRBJ2-7
CDR3aa: CASSKVKGPGQPTYEQYF
CDR3nt: TGTGCCAGCAGCAAAGTAAAGGGACCGGGACAACCGACCTACGAGCAGTACTTC

d_gene: TRBD1
abundance: many
v_gene: TRBV27
j_gene: TRBJ1-1
CDR3aa: CASSSLGQGAPEAFF
CDR3nt: TGTGCCAGCAGTTCCCTCGGACAGGGGGCCCCTGAAGCTTTCTTT

d_gene: .
abundance: few
v_gene: TRBV29-1
j_gene: TRBJ1-2
CDR3aa: CSVVGDRESYGYTF
CDR3nt: TGCAGCGTTGTAGGCGACAGAGAGTCCTATGGCTACACCTTC

d_gene: TRBD1
abundance: few
v_gene: TRBV5-6
j_gene: TRBJ2-5
CDR3aa: CASSSGQVSPSQETQYF
CDR3nt: TGTGCCAGCAGCTCTGGACAGGTCTCGCCCTCCCAAGAGACCCAGTACTTC

d_gene: .
abundance: .
v_gene: TRBV6-5
j_gene: TRBJ2-1
CDR3aa: CASSYSGFMDEQFF
CDR3nt: TGTGCCAGCAGTTACTCGGGCTTCATGGATGAGCAGTTCTTC

d_gene: TRBD2
abundance: .
v_gene: TRBV11-2
j_gene: TRBJ2-1
CDR3aa: CASSLLMPGGSYNEQFF
CDR3nt: TGTGCCAGCAGCTTATTGATGCCGGGGGGCTCCTACAATGAGCAGTTCTTC

d_gene: .
abundance: many
v_gene: TRBV28
j_gene: TRBJ2-7
CDR3aa: CASSLFQGGYEQYF
CDR3nt: TGTGCCAGCAGTTTATTCCAGGGGGGCTACGAGCAGTACTTC

d_gene: .
abundance: many
v_gene: TRBV25-1
j_gene: TRBJ2-7
CDR3aa: CASSTTVGFYEQYF
CDR3nt: TGTGCCAGCAGTACTACTGTGGGGTTCTACGAGCAGTACTTC

d_gene: TRBD2
abundance: few
v_gene: TRBV5-4
j_gene: TRBJ2-1
CDR3aa: CASSPQLAGHYNEQFF
CDR3nt: TGTGCCAGCAGCCCCCAACTAGCGGGCCACTACAATGAGCAGTTCTTC

d_gene: .
abundance: few
v_gene: TRBV6-6
j_gene: TRBJ1-1
CDR3aa: CASILGVGGTEAFF
CDR3nt: TGTGCCAGCATCTTAGGGGTTGGGGGCACTGAAGCTTTCTTT

d_gene: TRBD2
abundance: .
v_gene: TRBV4-3
j_gene: TRBJ2-7
CDR3aa: CASSQDRRASGTYEQYF
CDR3nt: TGCGCCAGCAGCCAAGATAGGAGAGCTAGCGGGACCTACGAGCAGTACTTC

d_gene: TRBD2
abundance: .
v_gene: TRBV9
j_gene: TRBJ2-1
CDR3aa: CASSVNLAGAILDEQLF
CDR3nt: TGTGCCAGCAGCGTAAACCTAGCGGGGGCCATTTTGGATGAGCAGCTCTTC

d_gene: .
abundance: many
v_gene: TRBV6-6
j_gene: TRBJ1-4
CDR3aa: CASTDPTTNEKLFF
CDR3nt: TGTGCCAGCACCGACCCAACAACTAATGAAAAACTGTTTTTT

d_gene: .
abundance: .
v_gene: TRBV15
j_gene: TRBJ2-3
CDR3aa: CATSSSPGRTPTDTQYF
CDR3nt: TGTGCCACCAGCTCATCCCCGGGACGGACTCCGACAGATACGCAGTATTTT

d_gene: TRBD2
abundance: many
v_gene: TRBV19
j_gene: TRBJ2-3
CDR3aa: CASSELASYTDTQYF
CDR3nt: TGTGCCAGTAGTGAACTAGCGAGCTACACAGATACGCAGTATTTT

d_gene: TRBD1
abundance: .
v_gene: TRBV5-1
j_gene: TRBJ1-1
CDR3aa: CASSPTGGAPEAFF
CDR3nt: TGCGCCAGCAGCCCGACAGGGGGCGCGCCTGAAGCTTTCTTT

d_gene: TRBD1
abundance: .
v_gene: TRBV29-1
j_gene: TRBJ2-7
CDR3aa: CSVETGTGDYEQYF
CDR3nt: TGCAGCGTTGAAACCGGGACAGGGGATTACGAGCAGTACTTC

d_gene: TRBD2
abundance: few
v_gene: TRBV4-3
j_gene: TRBJ2-7
CDR3aa: CASSPGASGDYEQYF
CDR3nt: TGCGCCAGCAGCCCTGGAGCGAGCGGGGACTACGAGCAGTACTTC

d_gene: .
abundance: .
v_gene: TRBV12-3/TRBV12-4
j_gene: TRBJ2-4
CDR3aa: CAGSPRQEILAKNIQYF
CDR3nt: TGTGCCGGCAGTCCCCGACAGGAGATACTAGCCAAAAACATTCAGTACTTC

d_gene: .
abundance: .
v_gene: TRBV24-1
j_gene: TRBJ2-1
CDR3aa: CASSHSDNEQFF
CDR3nt: TGTGCCTCTTCTCACTCAGACAATGAGCAGTTCTTC

d_gene: .
abundance: .
v_gene: TRBV5-6
j_gene: TRBJ2-6
CDR3aa: CASTTQDTIFSGANVLTF
CDR3nt: TGTGCCAGCACCACTCAGGACACTATCTTCTCTGGGGCCAACGTCCTGACTTTC

d_gene: .
abundance: many
v_gene: TRBV27
j_gene: TRBJ1-5
CDR3aa: CASSFDAVNQPQHF
CDR3nt: TGTGCCAGCTCGTTTGATGCAGTCAATCAGCCCCAGCATTTT

d_gene: TRBD2
abundance: .
v_gene: TRBV6-2/TRBV6-3
j_gene: TRBJ2-7
CDR3aa: CASSFKGAGGDTYYEQYF
CDR3nt: TGTGCCAGCAGTTTCAAGGGAGCGGGAGGGGACACCTACTACGAGCAGTACTTC

d_gene: TRBD2
abundance: .
v_gene: TRBV11-2
j_gene: TRBJ2-1
CDR3aa: CASSASVGLAGPNEQFF
CDR3nt: TGTGCCAGCAGCGCCTCCGTGGGACTAGCGGGGCCCAATGAGCAGTTCTTC

d_gene: .
abundance: many
v_gene: TRBV4-3
j_gene: TRBJ2-7
CDR3aa: CASSQTFPSSYEQYF
CDR3nt: TGCGCCAGCAGCCAGACCTTTCCGAGCTCCTACGAGCAGTACTTC